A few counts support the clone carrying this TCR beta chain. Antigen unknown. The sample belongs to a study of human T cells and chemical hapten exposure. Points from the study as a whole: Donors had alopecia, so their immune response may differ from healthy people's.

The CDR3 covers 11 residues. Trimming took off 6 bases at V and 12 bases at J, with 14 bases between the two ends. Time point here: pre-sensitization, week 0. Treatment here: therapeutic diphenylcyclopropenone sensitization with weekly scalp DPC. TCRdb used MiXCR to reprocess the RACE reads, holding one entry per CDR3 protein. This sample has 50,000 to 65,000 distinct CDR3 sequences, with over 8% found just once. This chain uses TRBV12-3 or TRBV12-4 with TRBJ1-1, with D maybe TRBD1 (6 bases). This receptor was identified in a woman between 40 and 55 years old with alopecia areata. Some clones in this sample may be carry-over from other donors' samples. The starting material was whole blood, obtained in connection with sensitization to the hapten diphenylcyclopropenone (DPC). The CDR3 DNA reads TGTGCCAGCAGCCTACAGGGTGTAACTTTCTTT. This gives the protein CASSLQGVTFF.